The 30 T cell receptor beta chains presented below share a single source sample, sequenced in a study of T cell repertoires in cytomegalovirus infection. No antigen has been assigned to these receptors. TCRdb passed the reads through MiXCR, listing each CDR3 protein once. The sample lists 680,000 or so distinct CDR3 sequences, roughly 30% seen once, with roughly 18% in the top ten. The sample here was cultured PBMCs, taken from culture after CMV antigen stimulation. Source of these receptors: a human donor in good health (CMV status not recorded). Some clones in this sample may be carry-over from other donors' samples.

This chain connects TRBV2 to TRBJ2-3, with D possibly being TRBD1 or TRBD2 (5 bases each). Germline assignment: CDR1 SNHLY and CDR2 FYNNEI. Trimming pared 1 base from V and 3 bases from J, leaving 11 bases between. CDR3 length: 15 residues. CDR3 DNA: TGTGCCAGCAGTGAAGGGGGGATTCAGACAGATACGCAGTATTTT. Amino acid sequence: CASSEGGIQTDTQYF.

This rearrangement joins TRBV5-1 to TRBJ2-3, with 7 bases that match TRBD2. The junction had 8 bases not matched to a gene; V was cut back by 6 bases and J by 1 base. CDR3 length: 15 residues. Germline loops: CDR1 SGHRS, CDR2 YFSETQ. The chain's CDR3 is CASIMSGVGTDTQYF. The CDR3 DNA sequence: TGCGCCAGCATCATGAGCGGGGTCGGCACAGATACGCAGTATTTT.

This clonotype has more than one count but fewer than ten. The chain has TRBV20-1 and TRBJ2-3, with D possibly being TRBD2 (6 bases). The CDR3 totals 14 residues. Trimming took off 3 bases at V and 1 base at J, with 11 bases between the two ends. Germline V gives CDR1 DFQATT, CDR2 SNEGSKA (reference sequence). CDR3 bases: TGCAGTGCTAGGGTTCCGGGAGGCACAGATACGCAGTATTTT. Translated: CSARVPGGTDTQYF.

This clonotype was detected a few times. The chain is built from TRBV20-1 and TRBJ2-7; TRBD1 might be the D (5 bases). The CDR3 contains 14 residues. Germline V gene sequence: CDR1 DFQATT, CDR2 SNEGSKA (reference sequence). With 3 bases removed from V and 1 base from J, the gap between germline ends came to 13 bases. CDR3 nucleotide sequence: TGCAGTGCTAGCCCCGCAGGGAAGTCCTACGAGCAGTACTTC. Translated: CSASPAGKSYEQYF.

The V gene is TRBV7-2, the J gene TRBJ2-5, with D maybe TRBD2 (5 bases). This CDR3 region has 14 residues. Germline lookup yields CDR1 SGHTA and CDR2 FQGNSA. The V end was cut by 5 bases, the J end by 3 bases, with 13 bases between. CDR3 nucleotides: TGTGCCAGCAGCCGACGGGGTGCAGAAGAGACCCAGTACTTC. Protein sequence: CASSRRGAEETQYF.

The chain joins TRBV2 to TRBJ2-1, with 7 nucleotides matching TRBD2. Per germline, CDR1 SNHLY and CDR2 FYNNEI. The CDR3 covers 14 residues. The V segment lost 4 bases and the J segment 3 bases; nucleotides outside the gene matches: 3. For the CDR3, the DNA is TGTGCCAGCAGTGCCGGGACTAACTACAATGAGCAGTTCTTC. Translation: CASSAGTNYNEQFF.

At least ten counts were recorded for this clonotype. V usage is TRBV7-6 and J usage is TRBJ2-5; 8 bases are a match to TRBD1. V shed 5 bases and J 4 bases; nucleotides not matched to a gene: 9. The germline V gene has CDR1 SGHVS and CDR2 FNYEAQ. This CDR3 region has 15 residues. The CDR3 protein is CASSPRQGMRETQYF. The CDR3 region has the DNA TGTGCCAGCAGCCCCAGACAGGGGATGCGAGAGACCCAGTACTTC.

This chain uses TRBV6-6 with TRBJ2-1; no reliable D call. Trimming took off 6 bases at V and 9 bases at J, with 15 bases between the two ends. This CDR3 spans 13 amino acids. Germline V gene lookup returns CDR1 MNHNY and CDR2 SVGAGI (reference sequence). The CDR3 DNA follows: TGTGCCAGCAGCCCTTTACCCGACATTGAGCAGTTCTTC. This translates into CASSPLPDIEQFF.

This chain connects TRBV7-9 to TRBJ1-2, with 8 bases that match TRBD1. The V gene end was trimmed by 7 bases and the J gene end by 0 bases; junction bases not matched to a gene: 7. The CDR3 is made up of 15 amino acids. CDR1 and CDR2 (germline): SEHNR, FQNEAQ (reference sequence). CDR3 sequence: CASTISGGPNYGYTF. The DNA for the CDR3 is TGTGCCAGCACCATCTCAGGGGGCCCTAACTATGGCTACACCTTC.

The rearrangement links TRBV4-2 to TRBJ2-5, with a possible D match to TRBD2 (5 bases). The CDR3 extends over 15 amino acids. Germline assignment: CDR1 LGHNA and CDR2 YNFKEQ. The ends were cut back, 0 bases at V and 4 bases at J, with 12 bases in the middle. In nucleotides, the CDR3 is TGTGCCAGCAGCCAAGATCCCCTAGCCCCAGAGACCCAGTACTTC. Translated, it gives CASSQDPLAPETQYF.

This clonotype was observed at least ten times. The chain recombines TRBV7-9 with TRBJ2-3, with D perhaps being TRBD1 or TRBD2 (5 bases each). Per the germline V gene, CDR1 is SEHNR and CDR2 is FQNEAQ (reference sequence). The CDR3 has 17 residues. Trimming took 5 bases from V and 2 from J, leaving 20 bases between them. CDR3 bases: TGTGCCAGCAGCGGGGACCTGTCAGGAGGTCACACAGATACGCAGTATTTT. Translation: CASSGDLSGGHTDTQYF.

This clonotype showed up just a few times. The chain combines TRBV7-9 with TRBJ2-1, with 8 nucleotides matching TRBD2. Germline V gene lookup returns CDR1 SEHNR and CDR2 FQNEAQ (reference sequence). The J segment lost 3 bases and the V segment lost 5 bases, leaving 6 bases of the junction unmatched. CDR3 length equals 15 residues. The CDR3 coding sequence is TGTGCCAGCAGCCCCACAGCGGGAGTCTACAATGAGCAGTTCTTC. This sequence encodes CASSPTAGVYNEQFF.

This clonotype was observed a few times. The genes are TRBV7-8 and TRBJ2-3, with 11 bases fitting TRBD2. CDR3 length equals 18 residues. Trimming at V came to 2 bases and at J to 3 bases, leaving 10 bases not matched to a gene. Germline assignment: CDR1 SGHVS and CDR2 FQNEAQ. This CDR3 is CASSLTSLAGGPTDTQYF. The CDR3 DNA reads TGTGCCAGCAGCTTAACATCCTTAGCGGGGGGGCCTACAGATACGCAGTATTTT. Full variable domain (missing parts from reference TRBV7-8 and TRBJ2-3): GAGVSQSPRYKVAKRGQDVALRCDPISGHVSLFWYQQALGQGPEFLTYFQNEAQLDKSGLPSDRFFAERPEGSVSTLKIQRTQQEDSAVYLCASSLTSLAGGPTDTQYFGPGTRLTVL.

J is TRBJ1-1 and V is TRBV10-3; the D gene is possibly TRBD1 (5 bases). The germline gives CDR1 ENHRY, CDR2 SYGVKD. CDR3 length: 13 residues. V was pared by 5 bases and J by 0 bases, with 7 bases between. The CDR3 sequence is CAISSTVNTEAFF. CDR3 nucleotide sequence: TGTGCCATCAGTTCGACAGTGAACACTGAAGCTTTCTTT.

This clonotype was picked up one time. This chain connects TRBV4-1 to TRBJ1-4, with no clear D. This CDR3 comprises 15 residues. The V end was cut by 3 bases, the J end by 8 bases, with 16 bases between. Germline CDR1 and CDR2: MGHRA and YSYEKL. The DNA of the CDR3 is TGCGCCAGCAGCCAGGTCAGCCAAGGGTTCGAAAAACTGTTTTTT. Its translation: CASSQVSQGFEKLFF.

The CDR3 here is CASRGGLAGPPTGTGELFF. The CDR3 DNA follows: TGTGCCAGTAGAGGGGGACTAGCGGGACCCCCCACGGGGACCGGGGAGCTGTTTTTT. The chain carries TRBV19 and TRBJ2-2; 13 nucleotides agree with TRBD2. Germline-derived CDR1 and CDR2 are LNHDA and SQIVND (reference sequence). Trimming at V came to 6 bases and at J to 5 bases, leaving 15 bases not matched to a gene. The CDR3 contains 19 residues.

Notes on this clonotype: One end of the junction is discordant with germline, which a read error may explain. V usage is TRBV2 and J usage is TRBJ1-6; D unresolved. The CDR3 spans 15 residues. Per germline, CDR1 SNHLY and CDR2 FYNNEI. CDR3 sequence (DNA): TGTGCCAGCGGCCCCCGGTTGCACTATAATTCACACCTCCACTTT. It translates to CASGPRLHYNSHLHF.

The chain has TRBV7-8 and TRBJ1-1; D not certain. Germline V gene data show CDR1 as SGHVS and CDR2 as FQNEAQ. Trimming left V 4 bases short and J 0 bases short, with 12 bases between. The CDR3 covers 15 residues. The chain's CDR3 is CASSYHIDMNTEAFF. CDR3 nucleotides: TGTGCCAGCAGCTACCACATAGACATGAACACTGAAGCTTTCTTT. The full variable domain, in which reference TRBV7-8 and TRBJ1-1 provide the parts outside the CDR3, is GAGVSQSPRYKVAKRGQDVALRCDPISGHVSLFWYQQALGQGPEFLTYFQNEAQLDKSGLPSDRFFAERPEGSVSTLKIQRTQQEDSAVYLCASSYHIDMNTEAFFGQGTRLTVV.

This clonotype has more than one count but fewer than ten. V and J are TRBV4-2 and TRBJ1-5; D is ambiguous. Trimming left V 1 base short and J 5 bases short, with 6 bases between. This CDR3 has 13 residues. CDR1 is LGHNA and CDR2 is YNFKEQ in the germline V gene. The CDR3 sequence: CASSQGEDQPQHF. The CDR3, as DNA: TGTGCCAGCAGCCAAGGGGAAGATCAGCCCCAGCATTTT.

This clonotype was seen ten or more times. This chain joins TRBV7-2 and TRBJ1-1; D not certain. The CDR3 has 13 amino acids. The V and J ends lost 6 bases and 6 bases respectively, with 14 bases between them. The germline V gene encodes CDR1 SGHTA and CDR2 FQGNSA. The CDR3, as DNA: TGTGCCAGCAGAGAATACCGAGTCGCTGAAGCTTTCTTT. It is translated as CASREYRVAEAFF.

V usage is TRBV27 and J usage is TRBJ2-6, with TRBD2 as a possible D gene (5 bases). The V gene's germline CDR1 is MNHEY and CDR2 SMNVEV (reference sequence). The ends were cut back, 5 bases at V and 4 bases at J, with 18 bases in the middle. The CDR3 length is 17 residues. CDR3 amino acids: CASSPYAGNPGANVLTF. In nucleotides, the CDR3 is TGTGCCAGCAGTCCTTATGCGGGTAACCCCGGGGCCAACGTCCTGACTTTC.

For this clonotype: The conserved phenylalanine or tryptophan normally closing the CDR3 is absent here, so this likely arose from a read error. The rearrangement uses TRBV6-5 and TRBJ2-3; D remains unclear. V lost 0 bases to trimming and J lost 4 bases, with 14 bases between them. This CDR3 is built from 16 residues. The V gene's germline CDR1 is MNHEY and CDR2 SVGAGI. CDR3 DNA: TGTGCCAGCAGTTACTCTACGACTTCTAGGGCAGATACGCAGTATTAT. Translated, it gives CASSYSTTSRADTQYY.

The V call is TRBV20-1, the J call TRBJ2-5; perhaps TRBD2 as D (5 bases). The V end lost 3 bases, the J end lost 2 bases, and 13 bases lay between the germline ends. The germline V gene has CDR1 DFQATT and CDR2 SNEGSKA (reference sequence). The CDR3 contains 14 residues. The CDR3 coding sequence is TGCAGTGCTAGCATACCGGGAAAGCAAGAGACCCAGTACTTC. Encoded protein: CSASIPGKQETQYF.

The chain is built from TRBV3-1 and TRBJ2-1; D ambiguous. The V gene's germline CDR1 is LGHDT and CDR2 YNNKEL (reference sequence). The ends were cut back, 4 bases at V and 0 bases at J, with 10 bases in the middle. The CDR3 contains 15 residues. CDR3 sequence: CASSLAMSSYNEQFF. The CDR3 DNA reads TGTGCCAGCAGCCTTGCAATGAGCTCCTACAATGAGCAGTTCTTC.

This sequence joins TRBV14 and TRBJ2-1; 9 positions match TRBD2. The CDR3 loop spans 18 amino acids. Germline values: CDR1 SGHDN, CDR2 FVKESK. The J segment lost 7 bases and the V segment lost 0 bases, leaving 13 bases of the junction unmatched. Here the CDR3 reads CASSQDLSLAGAVNEQFF. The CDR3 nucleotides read TGTGCCAGCAGCCAAGATCTCTCATTAGCGGGAGCTGTTAATGAGCAGTTCTTC.

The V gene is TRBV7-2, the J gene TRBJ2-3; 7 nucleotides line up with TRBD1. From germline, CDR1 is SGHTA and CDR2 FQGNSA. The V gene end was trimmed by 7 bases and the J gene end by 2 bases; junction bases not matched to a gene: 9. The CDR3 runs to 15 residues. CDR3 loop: CASTRTGQLTDTQYF. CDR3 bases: TGTGCCAGCACCAGGACGGGACAGCTCACAGATACGCAGTATTTT.

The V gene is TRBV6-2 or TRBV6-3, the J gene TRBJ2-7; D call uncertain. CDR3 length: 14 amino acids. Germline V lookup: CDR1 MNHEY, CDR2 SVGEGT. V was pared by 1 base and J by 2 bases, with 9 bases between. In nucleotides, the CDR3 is TGTGCCAGCAGTTACTTTGAGAGGACCTACGAGCAGTACTTC. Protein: CASSYFERTYEQYF.

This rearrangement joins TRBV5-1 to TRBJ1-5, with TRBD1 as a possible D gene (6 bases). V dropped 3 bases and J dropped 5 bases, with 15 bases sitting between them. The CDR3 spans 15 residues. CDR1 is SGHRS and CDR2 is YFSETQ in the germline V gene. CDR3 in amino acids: CASSSTGRGDQPQHF. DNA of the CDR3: TGCGCCAGCAGCTCGACAGGACGAGGCGATCAGCCCCAGCATTTT.

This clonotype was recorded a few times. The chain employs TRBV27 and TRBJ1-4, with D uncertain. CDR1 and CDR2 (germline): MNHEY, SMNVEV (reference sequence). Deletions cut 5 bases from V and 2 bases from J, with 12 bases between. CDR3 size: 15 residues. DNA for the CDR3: TGTGCCAGCAGTAGGACGACGGTCACTAATGAAAAACTGTTTTTT. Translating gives CASSRTTVTNEKLFF.

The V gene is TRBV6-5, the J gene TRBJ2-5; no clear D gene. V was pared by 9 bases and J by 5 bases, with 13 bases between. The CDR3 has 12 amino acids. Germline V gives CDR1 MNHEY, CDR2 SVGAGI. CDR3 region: CASIAPSETQYF. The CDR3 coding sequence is TGTGCCAGTATTGCACCGAGCGAGACCCAGTACTTC.